This TCR beta chain is drawn from a study of control samples from healthy donors and cancer patients. The ends lost 11 bases at V and 7 bases at J; junction bases unmatched: 9. Germline CDR1 is MGHDK and CDR2 is SYGVNS. CDR3 size: 12 residues. TCRdb keeps only in-frame clones here, not all; method: immunoSEQ multiplex PCR. The sample has about 150,000 clones, approximately 96% seen once. The sequencing sample was made of blood. The receptor was isolated from a woman in her thirties or forties in good health. V usage is TRBV25-1 and J usage is TRBJ1-2, with TRBD1 matching over 8 bases. The CDR3 sequence is CASLTGERGYTF. DNA for the CDR3: TGTGCCTCCCTGACAGGGGAGCGTGGCTACACCTTC.